This TCR beta chain was recorded in a study of blood T cell repertoires in COVID-19 (dated by TCRdb to 2019 to 2021). Broadly, across the study: Samples covering the acute and convalescent phases of COVID-19 were provided by collaborators in the United States, Italy and Spain. The prospective study material was composed of cDNA or gDNA derived from T cells, B-cell-depleted T cells, or PBMCs. Subjects who had been exposed to COVID-19, were actively infected with it, or had recovered from it provided the deeply sampled blood TCRbeta repertoires that made up the dataset. The repertoires were released in a freely available public database intended as a resource for research on the immune response to SARS-CoV-2. Samples came from the ongoing ImmuneRACE study (first 160 participants) plus 1,254 subjects from 6 global collaborators. A de-identified subject ID, COVID-19 status, age in years and sex were almost always included in the sample metadata. Where available, HLA class I and class II types were taken from metadata supplied by the sample provider and were not determined by assay-based typing.

Worth noting for this clone: Its recognized antigen is unknown. There are no base qualities to consult, and no much larger clone falls within one base.

What the work shows at the level of the full study, not this receptor alone: The quantity of clinical and demographic metadata differed by source and by participant and was supplied without curation.

One collaborating source in Seattle enrolled patients while the patients were actively infected and followed the patients over time throughout the course of disease. The collaborating institutions used their own protocols to collect whole blood in K2EDTA tubes. For TCRbeta analysis, collaborators shipped samples as frozen whole blood, isolated PBMCs, or DNA extracted from either of those sample types. According to the germline V gene, CDR1 reads SNHLY and CDR2 reads FYNNEI. The junction carries 7 bases between V and J, which are trimmed by 8 bases and 2 bases respectively. The CDR3 runs 12 residues from the cysteine to the phenylalanine. The retained sequence is limited to the CDR3, 36 bases, with the frame set at the first base. TCRbeta CDR3 regions were amplified from genomic DNA by means of the immunoSEQ Assay, a bias-controlled multiplex PCR. On the authors' methods: The number of nucleated cells in each sample was estimated by amplification of reference gene primers within the assay. To quantify the absolute abundance of each unique TCRbeta CDR3 rearrangement, sequence reads were collapsed and filtered. For each sample, productive Simpson clonality was calculated by taking the square root of Simpson's diversity index across productive rearrangements. TCRdb obtained this table from immuneACCESS and retained in-frame rearrangements with V and J assigned. These tables miss some clones; where compared with another copy, unresolved V genes account for less than half of the shortfall, and the remainder is unexplained. From that table come the V and J calls and clone size; the DNA was used to work out D and trimming. A total of around 200,000 clones appear in this sample, over 70% of them only once. The ten largest clonotypes hold 6.5% to 7.5% of the sample.

Input material: peripheral blood. The rearranged segments are TRBV2 and TRBJ1-5; the D gene cannot be resolved reliably. This TCR was recovered from a woman aged 40-49 years with COVID-19, enrolled during active disease. The bases read TGTGCCAGCGCCGGGGGCAATCAGCCCCAGCATTTT. Translated, this gives CASAGGNQPQHF.